The TCR beta chain described here comes from a study of CD8+CD57+ T cells in acquired aplastic anemia. Looking at the study overall: Sorted CD4+ and CD8+ cells yielded DNA averaging around 3.5 ug.

Points from the study as a whole: Overlap between patients and controls comprised roughly 28 CD8+ CDR3 sequences. With respect to CD8+ Simpson's diversity, patients and controls did not differ significantly.

This clonotype was counted many times. The antigen is not known. The study profiled TCR beta VDJ and CDR3 using genomic DNA as template. From the reads, TCRdb called clonotypes with MiXCR, one entry per CDR3 protein. The table records around 500,000 distinct CDR3 sequences, 25% to 40% of them present only once. The CDR3 covers 14 residues. V shed 5 bases, J shed 8 bases, and the junction held 13 bases outside the gene matches. Per germline, CDR1 DFQATT and CDR2 SNEGSKA (reference sequence). Patients selected for sequencing had displayed CD8+CD57+ cell expansion by flow cytometry. Everyone among the patients had severe acquired aplastic anemia.

Material: sorted CD4+, CD8+, or CD8+CD57+ T cells (not recorded which) from PBMCs. This TCR was sampled from a human donor with aplastic anemia. This sequence joins TRBV20-1 and TRBJ2-7; TRBD2 agrees at 9 bases. This CDR3 reads CSAGLAGVDFKQYF. The CDR3 region has the DNA TGCAGTGCTGGATTAGCGGGAGTCGACTTCAAGCAGTACTTC.